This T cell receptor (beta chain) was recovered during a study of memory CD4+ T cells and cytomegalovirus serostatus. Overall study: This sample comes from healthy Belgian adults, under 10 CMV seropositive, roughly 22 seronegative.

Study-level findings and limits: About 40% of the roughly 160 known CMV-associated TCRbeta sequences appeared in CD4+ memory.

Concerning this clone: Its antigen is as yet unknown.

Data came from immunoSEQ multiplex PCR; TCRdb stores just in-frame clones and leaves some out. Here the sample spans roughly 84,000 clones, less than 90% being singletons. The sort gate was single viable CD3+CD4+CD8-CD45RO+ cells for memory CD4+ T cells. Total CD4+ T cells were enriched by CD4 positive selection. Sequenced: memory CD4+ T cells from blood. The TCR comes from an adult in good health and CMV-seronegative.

The CDR3 is CASSLSSGGHTDTQYF. The CDR3 DNA follows: TGTGCCAGCAGCTTATCCAGCGGGGGACACACAGATACGCAGTATTTT. V is TRBV7-6 and J is TRBJ2-3; 8 bases map to TRBD2. The CDR3 loop spans 16 amino acids. CDR1 and CDR2 (germline): SGHVS, FNYEAQ. V dropped 2 bases and J dropped 2; count of bases not matched to a gene: 6. The full variable domain, with the rest looked up from reference TRBV7-6 and TRBJ2-3, is GAGVSQSPRYKVTKRGQDVALRCDPISGHVSLYWYRQALGQGPEFLTYFNYEAQQDKSGLPNDRFSAERPEGSISTLTIQRTEQRDSAMYRCASSLSSGGHTDTQYFGPGTRLTVL.